This note documents a single TCR beta chain sequence. The junction departs from the called germline gene at one end, perhaps through a read error. Donors sampled were nominally healthy, though unrecorded immune exposures were likely. PCR amplification relied on 60 Vbeta primers (plus 13 Jbeta primers). Some clones are missing from TCRdb's copy, which holds only in-frame ones; the method was immunoSEQ multiplex PCR. The table lists a few hundred thousand clones, approximately 79% of them singletons. This record comes from a study of cytomegalovirus exposure and HLA in healthy donors. The CDR3 spans 14 residues. Germline V gene sequence: CDR1 PRHDT, CDR2 FYEKMQ (reference sequence).

V and J are TRBV13 and TRBJ2-1, with D perhaps TRBD1 (7 bases). The material sequenced was PBMCs. The clonotype originates from a girl aged 2 to 10 in good health and CMV-seronegative. CDR3 sequence (DNA): TGTGCCAGCAGCGGGCGGGACAGTTACAATAAGCAGTTCTTC. Translation gives CASSGRDSYNKQFF.